This T cell receptor beta chain was recorded in a study of OX40 agonist ivuxolimab in advanced cancers. Germline V gives CDR1 SEHNR, CDR2 FQNEAQ (reference sequence). The CDR3 extends over 14 amino acids. Clones were sequenced by immunoSEQ multiplex PCR, and TCRdb holds only the in-frame ones, with some missing. The table records about 16,000 clones, 70% to 90% of them present only once. The chain has TRBV7-9 and TRBJ2-5; D is possibly TRBD2 (5 bases). The end of the DNA is better explained by TRBJ2-7, so the J call may be wrong. The sequence came from an adult with an advanced solid tumor such as melanoma, head and neck, liver or kidney cancer. Here the sequenced sample was CD4+ or CD8+ T cells sorted from blood, taken in a trial of the OX40 agonist ivuxolimab. CDR3 amino acids: CASSSPGNSYEQYF. The CDR3 nucleotides read TGTGCCAGCAGCTCTCCGGGAAACTCCTACGAGCAGTACTTC.